Presented here are 5 T cell receptor beta chains from one specimen sequenced in a study of blood T cell repertoires in COVID-19. TCRdb keeps only in-frame clones here, not all; method: immunoSEQ multiplex PCR. Among approximately 220,000 clones, 80% to 90% were seen once, and the ten largest hold just over 2.5%. The sample taken for sequencing was PBMCs or T cells enriched from blood (not recorded which). The receptors shown here come from a woman in her twenties or thirties with acute COVID-19.

The CDR3 loop reads CASSQGDCFYGYTF. CDR3 coding DNA: TGTGCCAGCAGCCAGGGGGACTGCTTCTATGGCTACACCTTC. The chain joins TRBV3-1 (or the pseudogene TRBV3-2) to TRBJ1-2, with a possible D match to TRBD1 (5 bases). The CDR3 covers 14 residues. The germline V gene encodes CDR1 LGHDT and CDR2 YNNKEL (reference sequence). The V gene lost 3 bases and the J gene lost 4 bases, with 12 bases spanning the gap.

The rearrangement uses TRBV5-4 and TRBJ1-6; 7 positions match TRBD1. Germline CDR1 is SGHNT and CDR2 is YYREEE (reference sequence). The CDR3 loop spans 14 amino acids. J was trimmed by 5 bases and V by 4 bases; bases with no gene match: 3. The CDR3 DNA reads TGTGCCAGCAGCAAGACAGGGAATAATTCACCCCTCCACTTT. The encoded protein is CASSKTGNNSPLHF.

This clone was counted a single time. This chain joins TRBV7-2 and TRBJ1-1; D not certain. CDR1 SGHTA and CDR2 FQGNSA come from the germline V gene. This CDR3 is built from 15 residues. Trimming took off 2 bases at V and 4 bases at J, with 14 bases between the two ends. Here the CDR3 DNA reads TGTGCCAGCAGCTTATACCAGGTCCTGGGCACTGAAGCTTTCTTT. This translates into CASSLYQVLGTEAFF.

In this sample, this clone turned up once. The chain is built from TRBV4-1 and TRBJ2-1; TRBD2 is a possible D gene (5 bases). V was pared by 4 bases and J by 5 bases, with 9 bases between. CDR3 length: 13 amino acids. CDR1 and CDR2 from the germline V gene are MGHRA and YSYEKL. Here the CDR3 reads CASSRRQNNEQFF. In DNA form, the CDR3 reads TGCGCCAGCAGCCGGAGGCAAAACAATGAGCAGTTCTTC.

The genes are TRBV5-6 and TRBJ1-1; TRBD1 aligns across 7 bases. Trimming cost V 3 bases and J 5 bases; bases outside gene matches: 7. Germline V gene sequence: CDR1 SGHDT, CDR2 YYEEEE. This CDR3 is 14 amino acids long. The CDR3 bases are TGTGCCAGCAGCTACCCGACAGGGAGGACTGAAGCTTTCTTT. Its translation is CASSYPTGRTEAFF.